Following are 5 T cell receptor beta chains from one sample sequenced in a study of identical twins. TCRdb fed the 5' RACE reads into MiXCR, producing one record per CDR3 protein. There are 450,000 to 600,000 distinct CDR3 sequences in the sample; about a fifth occur only once, and about 0.48% lies in the top ten. These data also featured in a second study, about yellow fever vaccine responses in identical twins.

Input material: CD4+ T cells sorted from blood. The receptor source for this set is a woman younger than 30 in good health.

The sample holds a few counts of this clonotype. J is TRBJ2-7 and V is TRBV13, with unresolved D. V was shortened by 4 bases and J by 2 bases, with 6 bases between the two germline ends. This CDR3 spans 12 amino acids. The germline V gene encodes CDR1 PRHDT and CDR2 FYEKMQ (reference sequence). The CDR3 DNA sequence: TGTGCCAGCAGCTACCAAGCCTACGAGCAGTACTTC. Amino acid sequence: CASSYQAYEQYF.

As DNA, the CDR3 is TGCAGCGGACCAGGGGGCGCCGGGGGCAATGAGCAGTTCTTC. This gives the protein CSGPGGAGGNEQFF. The gene calls are TRBV20-1 and TRBJ2-1, with 8 bases matching TRBD1. This CDR3 comprises 14 residues. Germline V CDR1 and CDR2: DFQATT, SNEGSKA (reference sequence).

The CDR3 here is CASSSPQAPYEQYF. In nucleotides, the CDR3 is TGTGCCAGCAGTTCTCCCCAGGCCCCCTACGAGCAGTACTTC. The chain couples TRBV28 to TRBJ2-7; D remains ambiguous. The ends were cut back, 4 bases at V and 2 bases at J, with 12 bases in the middle. The CDR3 contains 14 residues. CDR1 MDHEN and CDR2 SYDVKM come from the germline V gene.

This clonotype was counted only a few times. The genes are TRBV5-5 and TRBJ2-1; D gene ambiguous. This CDR3 contains 14 residues. Germline loops: CDR1 SGHKS, CDR2 YYEKEE (reference sequence). V shed 0 bases and J shed 8 bases, with 12 bases lying between them. For the CDR3, the DNA is TGTGCCAGCAGCTTGGTTGTCGAGAGTTATGAGCAGTTCTTC. This codes for CASSLVVESYEQFF.

The J gene is TRBJ1-1, the V gene TRBV7-8; 8 bases fit TRBD1. From germline, CDR1 is SGHVS and CDR2 FQNEAQ. V shed 5 bases and J 1 base; nucleotides not matched to a gene: 6. The CDR3 length is 15 residues. The CDR3 is CASSTGQGPNTEAFF. The CDR3 region has the DNA TGTGCCAGCAGCACAGGACAGGGTCCGAACACTGAAGCTTTCTTT.